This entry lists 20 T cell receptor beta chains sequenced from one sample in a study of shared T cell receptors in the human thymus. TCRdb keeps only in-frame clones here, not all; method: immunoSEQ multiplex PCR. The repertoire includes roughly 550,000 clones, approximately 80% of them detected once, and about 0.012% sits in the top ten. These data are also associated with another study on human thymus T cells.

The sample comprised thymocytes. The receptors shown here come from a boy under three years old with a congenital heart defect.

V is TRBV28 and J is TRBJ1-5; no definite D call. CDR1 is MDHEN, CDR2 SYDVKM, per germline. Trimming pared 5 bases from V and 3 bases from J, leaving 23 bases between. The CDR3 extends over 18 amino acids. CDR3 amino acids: CASSIDHLVRHLNQPQHF. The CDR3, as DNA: TGTGCCAGCAGTATAGATCATCTCGTAAGACACCTCAATCAGCCCCAGCATTTT.

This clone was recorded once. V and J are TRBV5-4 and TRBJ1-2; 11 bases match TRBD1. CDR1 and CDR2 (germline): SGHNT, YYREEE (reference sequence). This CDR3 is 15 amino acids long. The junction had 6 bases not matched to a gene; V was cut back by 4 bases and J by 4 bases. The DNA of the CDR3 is TGTGCCAGCAGCGGGGGACAGGGGGTGGGCTATGGCTACACCTTC. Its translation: CASSGGQGVGYGYTF.

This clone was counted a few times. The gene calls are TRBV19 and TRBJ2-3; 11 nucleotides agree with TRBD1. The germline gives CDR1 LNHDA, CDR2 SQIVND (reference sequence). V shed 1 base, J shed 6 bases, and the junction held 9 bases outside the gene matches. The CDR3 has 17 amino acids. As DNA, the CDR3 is TGTGCCAGTAGTATAGGGGGCCCGGGACAGGGGGGCGATACGCAGTATTTT. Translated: CASSIGGPGQGGDTQYF.

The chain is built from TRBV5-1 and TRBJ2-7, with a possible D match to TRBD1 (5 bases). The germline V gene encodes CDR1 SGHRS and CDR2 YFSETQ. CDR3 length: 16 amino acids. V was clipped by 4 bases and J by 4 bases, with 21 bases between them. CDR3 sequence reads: CASSTGFPRESYEQYF. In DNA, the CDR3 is TGCGCCAGCAGCACTGGGTTCCCCAGGGAATCATACGAGCAGTACTTC.

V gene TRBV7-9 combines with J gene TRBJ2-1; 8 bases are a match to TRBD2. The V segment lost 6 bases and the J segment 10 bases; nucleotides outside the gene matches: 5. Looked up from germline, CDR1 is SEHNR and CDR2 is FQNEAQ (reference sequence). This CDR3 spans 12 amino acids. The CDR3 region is CASRGAGGEQFF. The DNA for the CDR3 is TGTGCCAGCAGAGGGGCGGGAGGCGAGCAGTTCTTC.

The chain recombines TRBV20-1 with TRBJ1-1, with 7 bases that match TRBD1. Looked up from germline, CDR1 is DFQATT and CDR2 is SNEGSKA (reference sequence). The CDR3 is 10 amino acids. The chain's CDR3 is CRAQGTEAFF. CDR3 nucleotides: TGCAGGGCACAGGGGACTGAAGCTTTCTTT.

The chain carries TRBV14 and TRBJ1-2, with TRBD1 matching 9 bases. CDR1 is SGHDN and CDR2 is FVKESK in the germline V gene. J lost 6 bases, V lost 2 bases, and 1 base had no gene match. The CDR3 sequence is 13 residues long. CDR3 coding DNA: TGTGCCAGCAGCCAACGGACAGGGGATGGCTACACCTTC. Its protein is CASSQRTGDGYTF.

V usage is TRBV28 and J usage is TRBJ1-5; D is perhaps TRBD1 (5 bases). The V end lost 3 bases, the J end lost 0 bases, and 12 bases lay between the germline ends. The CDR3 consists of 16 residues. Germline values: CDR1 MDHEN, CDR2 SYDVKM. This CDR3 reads CASSFRQGYSNQPQHF. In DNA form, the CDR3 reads TGTGCCAGCAGTTTCCGCCAGGGATATAGCAATCAGCCCCAGCATTTT.

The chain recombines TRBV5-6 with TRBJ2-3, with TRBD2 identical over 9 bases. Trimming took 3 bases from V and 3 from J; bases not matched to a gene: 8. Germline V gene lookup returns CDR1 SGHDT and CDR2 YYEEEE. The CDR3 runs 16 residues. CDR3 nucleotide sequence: TGTGCCAGCAGCTGGGGGCGGGAGGGCAGAACAGATACGCAGTATTTT. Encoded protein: CASSWGREGRTDTQYF. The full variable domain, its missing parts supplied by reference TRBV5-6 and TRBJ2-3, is DAGVTQSPTHLIKTRGQQVTLRCSPKSGHDTVSWYQQALGQGPQFIFQYYEEEERQRGNFPDRFSGHQFPNYSSELNVNALLLGDSALYLCASSWGREGRTDTQYFGPGTRLTVL.

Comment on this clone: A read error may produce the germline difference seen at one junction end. DNA of the CDR3: TGTGCTAGCAGCCGACCGGGACAGGGAAAAACCGGGGAGCTGTTTTTT. Its translation: CASSRPGQGKTGELFF. The rearrangement uses TRBV7-7 and TRBJ2-2; TRBD1 matches at 9 bases. This CDR3 region has 16 residues. The germline V gene has CDR1 SSHAT and CDR2 FNYEAQ (reference sequence).

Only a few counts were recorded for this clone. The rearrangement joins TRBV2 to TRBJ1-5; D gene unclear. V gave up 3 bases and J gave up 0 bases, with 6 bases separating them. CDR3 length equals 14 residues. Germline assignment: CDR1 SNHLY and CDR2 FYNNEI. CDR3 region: CASSECISNQPQHF. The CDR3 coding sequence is TGTGCCAGCAGTGAGTGTATTAGCAATCAGCCCCAGCATTTT.

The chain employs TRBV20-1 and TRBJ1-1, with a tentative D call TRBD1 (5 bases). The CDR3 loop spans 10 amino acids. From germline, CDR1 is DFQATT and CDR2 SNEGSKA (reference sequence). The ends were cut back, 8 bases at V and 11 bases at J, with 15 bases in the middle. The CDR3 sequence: CSPGHSSAFF. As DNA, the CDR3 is TGCAGTCCAGGGCACAGCAGTGCTTTCTTT.

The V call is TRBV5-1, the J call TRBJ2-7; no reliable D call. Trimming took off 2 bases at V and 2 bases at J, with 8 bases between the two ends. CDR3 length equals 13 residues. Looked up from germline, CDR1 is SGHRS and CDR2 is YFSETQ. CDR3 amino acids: CASSLVEAYEQYF. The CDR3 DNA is TGCGCCAGCAGCTTAGTAGAAGCCTACGAGCAGTACTTC.

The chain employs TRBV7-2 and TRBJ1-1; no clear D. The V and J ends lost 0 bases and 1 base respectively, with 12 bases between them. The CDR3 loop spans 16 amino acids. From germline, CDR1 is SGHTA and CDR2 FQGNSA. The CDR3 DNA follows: TGTGCCAGCAGCTTAGCGCTCCGGGAAGCGAACACTGAAGCTTTCTTT. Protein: CASSLALREANTEAFF.

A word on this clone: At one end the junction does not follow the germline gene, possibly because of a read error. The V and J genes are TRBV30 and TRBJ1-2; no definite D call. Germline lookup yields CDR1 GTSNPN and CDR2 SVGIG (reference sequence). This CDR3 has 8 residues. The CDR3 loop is CACRLPLF. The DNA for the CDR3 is TGTGCCTGCAGGCTCCCTCTCTTC.

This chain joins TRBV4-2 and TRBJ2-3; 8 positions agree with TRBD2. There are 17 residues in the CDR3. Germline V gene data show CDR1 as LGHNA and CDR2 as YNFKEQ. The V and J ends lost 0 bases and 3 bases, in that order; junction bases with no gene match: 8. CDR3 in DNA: TGTGCCAGCAGCCAAGATAGGAACGGGAGGGGGACAGATACGCAGTATTTT. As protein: CASSQDRNGRGTDTQYF.

CDR3 DNA: TGTGCCAGCAGGGATAGCGGATTCTACAATGAGCAGTTCTTC. Amino acid sequence: CASRDSGFYNEQFF. This rearrangement joins TRBV27 to TRBJ2-1; D may be TRBD2 (6 bases). The CDR3 totals 14 residues. The V and J ends lost 6 bases and 3 bases respectively, with 12 bases between them. CDR1 and CDR2 from the germline V gene are MNHEY and SMNVEV (reference sequence).

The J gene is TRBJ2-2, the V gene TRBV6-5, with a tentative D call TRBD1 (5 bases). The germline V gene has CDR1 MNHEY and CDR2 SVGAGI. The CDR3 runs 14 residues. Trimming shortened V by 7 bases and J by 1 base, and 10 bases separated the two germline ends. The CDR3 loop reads CASNRQGNTGELFF. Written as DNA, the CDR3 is TGTGCCAGCAACCGGCAGGGGAACACCGGGGAGCTGTTTTTT.

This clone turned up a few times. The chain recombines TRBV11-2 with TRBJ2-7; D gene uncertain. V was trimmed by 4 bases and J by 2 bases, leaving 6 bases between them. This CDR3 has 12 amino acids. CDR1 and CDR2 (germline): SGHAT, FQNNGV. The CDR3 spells CASSYPTYEQYF. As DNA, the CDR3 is TGTGCCAGCAGCTATCCTACCTACGAGCAGTACTTC.

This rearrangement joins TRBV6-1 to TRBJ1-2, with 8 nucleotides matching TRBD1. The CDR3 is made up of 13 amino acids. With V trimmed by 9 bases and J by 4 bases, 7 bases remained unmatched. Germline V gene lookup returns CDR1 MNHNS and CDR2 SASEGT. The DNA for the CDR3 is TGTGCCAGTTGGACAGGGCCGGCCTATGGCTACACCTTC. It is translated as CASWTGPAYGYTF.